The source of this T cell receptor (beta chain) is a study of blood T cell repertoires in COVID-19. For the study at large: Spain, Italy and the United States supplied samples that represented acute and convalescent COVID-19. PBMCs, B-cell-depleted T cells, or T cells were the source of the cDNA or gDNA that made up the material.

Original handling: Amplification of reference gene primers was used by the study to estimate nucleated cell counts. This table comes from immunoSEQ multiplex PCR, and its TCRdb copy is limited to in-frame clones, with some not included. That table gives V, J and clone size, and the DNA gave D and trimming. The data show hundreds of thousands of clones, with roughly 87% seen just once and about 2.2% held by the top ten. The TCR was taken from a woman in her 50s who had recovered from COVID-19. Material: peripheral blood.

CDR3 loop: CASSHLGDPEANYGYTF. The CDR3 DNA is TGCGCCAGCAGCCACCTTGGAGACCCCGAAGCTAACTATGGCTACACCTTC. This chain links TRBV4-3 with TRBJ1-2, with D hard to call. CDR1 is LGHNA, CDR2 YSLEER, per germline. The V end lost 3 bases, the J end lost 0 bases, and 17 bases lay between the germline ends. There are 17 residues in the CDR3.